These 20 T cell receptor beta chains came from one sample sequenced in a study of neurological immune-mediated disorders (dated by TCRdb to between 2018 and 2021). Libraries were prepared through 5' RACE. Sequenced on an Illumina HiSeq 2500. TCRdb trimmed the raw reads at Q25, called clones with MiXCR and kept productive beta chains. CDR3 protein sequences are deduplicated, and each keeps its most common genes and DNA. This sample is represented by around 16,000 distinct CDR3 sequences; about a fifth of them were singletons. The biggest ten clones account for more than 20% of the sample. What was sequenced was PBMCs. Every receptor here comes from a man aged 50-60 years in good health.

This clonotype was counted ten times or more. CDR3 sequence: CASSFHMGYEQYF. The CDR3 DNA reads TGTGCCAGCAGCTTCCATATGGGTTACGAGCAGTACTTC. The chain links TRBV11-1 to TRBJ2-7; D uncertain. Germline V gene data show CDR1 as SGHAT and CDR2 as FQDESV (reference sequence). This CDR3 has 13 amino acids. V gave up 3 bases and J gave up 4 bases, with 10 bases separating them.

At least ten counts were recorded for this clonotype. This sequence joins TRBV20-1 and TRBJ2-5; 12 positions match TRBD1. J gave up 5 bases and V 6 bases, and 10 bases lay outside the gene matches. Germline assignment: CDR1 DFQATT and CDR2 SNEGSKA (reference sequence). The CDR3 spans 15 residues. The CDR3 reads CSAPPGQGAWETQYF. The CDR3 coding sequence is TGCAGTGCGCCCCCGGGACAGGGGGCCTGGGAGACCCAGTACTTC.

In its sample, this clonotype was seen many times. The chain links TRBV4-1 to TRBJ2-7; D is undetermined. Trimming took off 2 bases at V and 7 bases at J, with 12 bases between the two ends. The germline CDR1 and CDR2 sequences are MGHRA and YSYEKL. The CDR3 runs to 13 residues. CDR3 bases: TGCGCCAGCAGCCAAACTACCGGACGGGAGCAGTACTTC. This codes for CASSQTTGREQYF.

In this sample, this clonotype turned up many times. The V gene is TRBV12-3 or TRBV12-4, the J gene TRBJ1-2; tentative D call: TRBD1 (5 bases). The CDR3 has 14 residues. The V end was cut by 3 bases, the J end by 7 bases, with 15 bases between. For the CDR3, the DNA is TGTGCCAGCAGTTTCTCCGACAGCTCGAGTGGCTACACCTTC. Its translation: CASSFSDSSSGYTF.

This clonotype has at least ten counts. The chain recombines TRBV20-1 with TRBJ1-4, with 7 positions matching TRBD1. With V trimmed by 3 bases and J by 3 bases, 1 base remained unmatched. This CDR3 is 13 amino acids long. Germline-derived CDR1 and CDR2 are DFQATT and SNEGSKA (reference sequence). The CDR3 is CSARTGSNEKLFF. In DNA, the CDR3 is TGCAGTGCTAGGACAGGGTCTAATGAAAAACTGTTTTTT.

This clonotype ranks as medium-sized. J is TRBJ2-5 and V is TRBV7-9, with 8 positions matching TRBD2. The length of the CDR3 is 15 residues. The V and J ends lost 3 bases and 2 bases, in that order; junction bases with no gene match: 5. Germline CDR1 is SEHNR and CDR2 is FQNEAQ (reference sequence). CDR3 protein: CASSFRLAGQETQYF. The CDR3 coding sequence is TGTGCCAGCAGCTTTCGTTTAGCGGGACAAGAGACCCAGTACTTC.

V and J are TRBV7-9 and TRBJ2-3; D gene uncertain. V lost 7 bases, J lost 2 bases, and 13 bases lay in between. Germline V gene data show CDR1 as SEHNR and CDR2 as FQNEAQ (reference sequence). The CDR3 has 14 residues. CDR3 protein: CASNDPHSTDTQYF. In DNA form, the CDR3 reads TGTGCCAGCAACGATCCACACTCCACAGATACGCAGTATTTT.

V is TRBV6-2 or TRBV6-3 and J is TRBJ2-1; D is ambiguous. V shed 2 bases and J shed 12 bases, with 17 bases lying between them. The CDR3 loop spans 14 amino acids. CDR1 and CDR2 (germline): MNHEY, SVGEGT. The CDR3 DNA is TGTGCCAGCAGTTACAGTCAGCTAGTGGTCGTGCAGTTCTTC. Protein: CASSYSQLVVVQFF.

Relative to its sample, this clonotype is medium-sized. The chain combines TRBV2 with TRBJ2-3; D may be TRBD1 (5 bases). The CDR3 is 13 amino acids. CDR1 is SNHLY and CDR2 is FYNNEI in the germline V gene. V was cut by 8 bases and J by 2 bases, with 11 bases left in between. The CDR3 region has the DNA TGTGCCAGCCTTACGGACAACACAGATACGCAGTATTTT. This encodes CASLTDNTDTQYF.

The table lists this clonotype with many counts. The chain has TRBV24-1 and TRBJ2-2; possibly TRBD1 for D (6 bases). CDR1 is KGHDR and CDR2 is SFDVKD in the germline V gene. The CDR3 consists of 16 residues. V was shortened by 8 bases and J by 4 bases, with 19 bases between the two germline ends. CDR3 in DNA: TGTGCCACCATGCCGACAGGTCGCGTGGGCACCGGGGAGCTGTTTTTT. It codes for CATMPTGRVGTGELFF.

Note on this clonotype: A read error may be the cause here, since a much bigger clone is one base away. V and J are TRBV6-5 and TRBJ2-7; 7 bases map to TRBD2. With V trimmed by 6 bases and J by 5 bases, 10 bases remained unmatched. This CDR3 comprises 14 residues. Germline loops: CDR1 MNHEY, CDR2 SVGAGI. The CDR3 DNA reads as TGTGCCAGCAGAACCCGGGACTATTACAACGAGCAGTACTTC. Translation gives CASRTRDYYNEQYF.

This clonotype has ten or more counts. The rearrangement joins TRBV20-1 to TRBJ2-5, with 7 bases lining up with TRBD1. Germline loops: CDR1 DFQATT, CDR2 SNEGSKA (reference sequence). The junction had 15 bases not matched to a gene; V was cut back by 4 bases and J by 4 bases. There are 16 residues in the CDR3. The chain's CDR3 is CSAIPSTGSRSETQYF. The CDR3 DNA sequence: TGCAGTGCTATCCCCTCGACAGGGAGCAGGTCAGAGACCCAGTACTTC.

This clonotype was seen repeatedly, ten times or more. This sequence joins TRBV20-1 and TRBJ2-5; 7 bases map to TRBD2. The germline gives CDR1 DFQATT, CDR2 SNEGSKA (reference sequence). The ends lost 6 bases at V and 9 bases at J; junction bases unmatched: 16. The CDR3 loop spans 14 amino acids. The CDR3 reads CSALRLAGVDSQYF. DNA of the CDR3: TGCAGTGCCCTTAGGTTGGCGGGAGTTGATTCCCAGTACTTC.

This sequence joins TRBV29-1 and TRBJ1-1; 7 bases agree with TRBD1. The germline gives CDR1 SQVTM, CDR2 ANQGSEA. After removal of 4 bases from V and 3 bases from J, the junction contained 8 bases not matched to a gene. This CDR3 has 14 amino acids. The chain's CDR3 is CSVGETGQYTEAFF. As DNA, the CDR3 is TGCAGCGTTGGAGAGACGGGACAGTACACTGAAGCTTTCTTT.

This clonotype was detected ten times or more. The rearrangement uses TRBV6-1 and TRBJ2-7; TRBD1 might be the D (6 bases). Germline V CDR1 and CDR2: MNHNS, SASEGT. Trimming took 3 bases from V and 1 from J, leaving 10 bases between them. This CDR3 has 14 residues. The CDR3 spells CASSEDSSSYEQYF. CDR3 nucleotide sequence: TGTGCCAGCAGTGAGGACAGCTCTTCCTACGAGCAGTACTTC.

The chain carries TRBV5-1 and TRBJ2-1; the match to TRBD2 covers 7 bases. V dropped 2 bases and J dropped 8; count of bases not matched to a gene: 4. The germline V gene has CDR1 SGHRS and CDR2 YFSETQ. This CDR3 region has 13 residues. For the CDR3, the DNA is TGCGCCAGCAGCTTAGGGAGGGGTGATGAGCAGTTCTTC. It translates to CASSLGRGDEQFF.

This clonotype was counted ten times or more. This chain links TRBV20-1 with TRBJ2-7; 11 bases align to TRBD2. The CDR3 contains 14 residues. The germline V gene encodes CDR1 DFQATT and CDR2 SNEGSKA (reference sequence). V trimming: 6 bases; J trimming: 7 bases; junction bases outside the gene matches: 11. CDR3 nucleotides: TGCAGTGCGGGTAATAGCGGGAGGGCGGGGGAGCAGTACTTC. Its protein is CSAGNSGRAGEQYF.

This clonotype was recorded at least ten times. This rearrangement joins TRBV6-5 to TRBJ2-2; 7 nucleotides align to TRBD2. Germline V gives CDR1 MNHEY, CDR2 SVGAGI. The CDR3 length is 17 residues. The V gene end was trimmed by 7 bases and the J gene end by 3 bases; junction bases not matched to a gene: 14. CDR3 DNA sequence: TGTGCCAGCAACCCCCCGACCGGGACTACCGACACCGGGGAGCTGTTTTTT. Amino acid sequence: CASNPPTGTTDTGELFF.

This clonotype was recorded many times. V gene TRBV20-1 combines with J gene TRBJ2-3, with TRBD2 matching 8 bases. Germline loops: CDR1 DFQATT, CDR2 SNEGSKA (reference sequence). V shed 6 bases, J shed 6 bases, and the junction held 8 bases outside the gene matches. This CDR3 spans 13 amino acids. The DNA for the CDR3 is TGCAGTGCGGGGAGAGCGGGAGTGGATACGCAGTATTTT. It yields the protein CSAGRAGVDTQYF.

This clonotype has at least ten counts. This chain links TRBV20-1 with TRBJ2-1; D unresolved. The germline CDR1 and CDR2 sequences are DFQATT and SNEGSKA (reference sequence). Trimming took 0 bases from V and 3 from J, leaving 6 bases between them. The CDR3 length is 13 residues. Here the CDR3 DNA reads TGCAGTGCTAGAGATGTGCTCTACAATGAGCAGTTCTTC. This translates into CSARDVLYNEQFF.